What follows are 31 T cell receptor beta chains derived from one specimen sequenced in a study of spatial heterogeneity in lung cancer. Time point described: sample taken at primary tumor resection. Each CDR3 protein gets one entry after TCRdb re-called the 5' RACE reads with MiXCR. The table shows around 2,900 distinct CDR3 sequences, with around 7% occurring only once. The specimen comprised normal lung tissue next to the tumor, sampled at surgery. Receptors originate from a male donor with early-stage non-small cell lung cancer.

This clonotype was observed a few times. The gene calls are TRBV5-1 and TRBJ1-3; 11 nucleotides match TRBD1. Germline trimming cut 2 bases from V and 7 bases from J; bases unmatched to any gene: 2. The CDR3 contains 14 residues. The germline CDR1 and CDR2 sequences are SGHRS and YFSETQ. For the CDR3, the DNA is TGCGCCAGCAGCTTAGGACAGGGGGCCAACACCATATATTTT. It specifies CASSLGQGANTIYF.

The chain is built from TRBV12-3 or TRBV12-4 and TRBJ1-1; possible D gene TRBD1, 6 bases. This CDR3 contains 14 residues. V lost 3 bases and J 2 bases, leaving 10 bases between the germline ends. The CDR3 region is CASSLGGTNTEAFF. CDR3 nucleotide sequence: TGTGCCAGCAGTTTGGGGGGCACAAACACTGAAGCTTTCTTT.

This clonotype is categorized as medium-sized (0.01 to 0.1%). This chain connects TRBV18 to TRBJ2-7; D is unclear. V was cut by 3 bases and J by 0 bases, with 6 bases left in between. CDR3 length: 13 amino acids. Germline V gene lookup returns CDR1 KGHSH and CDR2 LQKENI. The CDR3 loop reads CASSPALSYEQYF. CDR3 DNA sequence: TGTGCCAGCTCACCGGCACTCTCCTACGAGCAGTACTTC.

This clonotype counts as medium-sized. The rearrangement joins TRBV9 to TRBJ2-7; 13 nucleotides match TRBD2. With 4 bases clipped from V and 2 bases from J, the junction kept 3 bases outside the gene matches. The CDR3 contains 15 residues. The V gene's germline CDR1 is SGDLS and CDR2 YYNGEE. The CDR3 loop reads CASSPGTSGAYEQYF. The CDR3 DNA sequence: TGTGCCAGCAGCCCAGGGACTAGCGGGGCCTACGAGCAGTACTTC.

This clonotype is medium-sized in the sample. The chain carries TRBV6-2 or TRBV6-3 and TRBJ2-2; TRBD1 agrees at 7 bases. From germline, CDR1 is MNHEY and CDR2 SVGEGT. V shed 6 bases, J shed 4 bases, and the junction held 5 bases outside the gene matches. CDR3 length: 14 residues. The CDR3 coding sequence is TGTGCCAGCAGGCAGACAGGGAGCACCGGGGAGCTGTTTTTT. Translation gives CASRQTGSTGELFF.

This clonotype occurred many times. This sequence joins TRBV7-3 and TRBJ2-1, with D possibly matching TRBD1 (6 bases). Trimming cost V 5 bases and J 1 base, with 18 bases left between them. This CDR3 comprises 17 residues. Germline V gene sequence: CDR1 SGHTA, CDR2 FQGTGA. CDR3 coding DNA: TGTGCCAGCAGCCAATACCCACAAGGGACATCCTACAATGAGCAGTTCTTC. Amino acids: CASSQYPQGTSYNEQFF.

This clonotype was counted between two and nine times. The genes are TRBV12-3 or TRBV12-4 and TRBJ1-2, with no clear D. Trimming took off 3 bases at V and 8 bases at J, with 13 bases between the two ends. The CDR3 covers 13 residues. The CDR3 sequence is CASSFRSGSGYTF. In DNA form, the CDR3 reads TGTGCCAGCAGTTTTAGGTCTGGTTCCGGCTACACCTTC.

This clonotype is medium-sized (0.01 to 0.1%). This sequence joins TRBV27 and TRBJ2-3; D remains unclear. The CDR3 is made up of 12 amino acids. The V gene lost 6 bases and the J gene lost 1 base, with 5 bases spanning the gap. Germline assignment: CDR1 MNHEY and CDR2 SMNVEV (reference sequence). In DNA, the CDR3 is TGTGCCAGCAGCGCCGGCACAGATACGCAGTATTTT. Its protein is CASSAGTDTQYF.

This clonotype ranks as hyperexpanded (1% or more). The chain uses TRBV7-8 and TRBJ1-5; D possibly corresponds to TRBD1 (5 bases). The CDR3 extends over 15 amino acids. Between the trimmed V and J ends, which lost 2 bases and 7 bases, there was a span of 15 bases. Germline lookup yields CDR1 SGHVS and CDR2 FQNEAQ. The DNA for the CDR3 is TGTGCCAGCAGCTTATGGGGGGAAGCAAACCAGCCCCAGCATTTT. Its protein product is CASSLWGEANQPQHF.

Within the sample, this clonotype is large (0.1 to 1%). The chain joins TRBV28 to TRBJ2-7; 10 bases line up with TRBD1. Germline V gene lookup returns CDR1 MDHEN and CDR2 SYDVKM. V was clipped by 4 bases and J by 2 bases; unmatched bases: 5. The CDR3 runs 15 residues. The CDR3 sequence is CASSSRTGGTYEQYF. The CDR3 coding sequence is TGTGCCAGCAGTTCCCGGACAGGGGGGACCTACGAGCAGTACTTC.

By frequency in the sample, this clonotype is medium-sized. The V call is TRBV11-2, the J call TRBJ2-1; D gene unclear. V shed 5 bases and J shed 5 bases, with 10 bases lying between them. The CDR3 length is 13 residues. Germline values: CDR1 SGHAT, CDR2 FQNNGV. The CDR3: CASSPSFHNEQFF. CDR3 in DNA: TGTGCCAGCAGCCCCAGTTTCCACAATGAGCAGTTCTTC.

The chain combines TRBV12-5 with TRBJ2-7, with D perhaps given as TRBD1 or TRBD2 (5 bases each). V gave up 1 base and J gave up 0 bases, with 7 bases separating them. The CDR3 runs 14 residues. Germline V gives CDR1 LGHNT, CDR2 FRNRAP. The CDR3 bases are TGTGCTAGTGGTTTGGGGGGGAGCTCCTACGAGCAGTACTTC. Protein product: CASGLGGSSYEQYF.

This clonotype was recorded at least ten times. This chain connects TRBV6-1 to TRBJ1-4, with no clear D. V lost 0 bases to trimming and J lost 8 bases, with 13 bases between them. Germline values: CDR1 MNHNS, CDR2 SASEGT. The CDR3 is made up of 15 amino acids. CDR3 nucleotide sequence: TGTGCCAGCAGTGAAGCTCTAGGGAATTCGGAAAAACTGTTTTTT. Encoded protein: CASSEALGNSEKLFF.

In its sample, this clonotype is large. V is TRBV27 and J is TRBJ1-1; D is ambiguous. The V gene lost 2 bases and the J gene lost 6 bases, with 10 bases spanning the gap. The CDR3 has 13 amino acids. The germline V gene has CDR1 MNHEY and CDR2 SMNVEV (reference sequence). CDR3 DNA sequence: TGTGCCAGCAGTTTAAAGGTTCGTTCTGAAGCTTTCTTT. Its protein product is CASSLKVRSEAFF.

This clonotype is large (0.1 to 1%). The chain carries TRBV13 and TRBJ2-3; 9 nucleotides match TRBD2. The CDR3 is made up of 16 amino acids. The germline V gene has CDR1 PRHDT and CDR2 FYEKMQ (reference sequence). Losses at the gene ends were 0 bases for V and 0 bases for J; bases not matched to a gene: 1. CDR3 protein: CASSLGAGGSTDTQYF. In DNA, the CDR3 is TGTGCCAGCAGCTTAGGAGCGGGAGGTAGCACAGATACGCAGTATTTT.

This clonotype is deemed medium-sized. The chain links TRBV5-1 to TRBJ2-7; 8 nucleotides agree with TRBD1. Germline trimming cut 4 bases from V and 2 bases from J; bases unmatched to any gene: 8. This CDR3 is built from 15 residues. The germline gives CDR1 SGHRS, CDR2 YFSETQ. DNA for the CDR3: TGCGCCAGCAGCACCGGACAGGGATCGCCCTACGAGCAGTACTTC. Its protein is CASSTGQGSPYEQYF.

The V and J genes are TRBV5-1 and TRBJ2-7; D is undetermined. V lost 4 bases, J lost 2 bases, and 13 bases lay in between. Germline loops: CDR1 SGHRS, CDR2 YFSETQ. The CDR3 spans 14 residues. The CDR3 loop reads CASSETAGPYEQYF. The CDR3 DNA reads TGCGCCAGCAGCGAGACGGCAGGACCCTACGAGCAGTACTTC.

This clonotype is medium-sized by share. The genes are TRBV20-1 and TRBJ2-1; D gene ambiguous. The germline V and J ends were trimmed by 5 bases and 5 bases, with 16 bases remaining between them. The CDR3 extends over 14 amino acids. Germline V gene lookup returns CDR1 DFQATT and CDR2 SNEGSKA (reference sequence). The CDR3 DNA reads as TGCAGTGCTCCCTCATTCGGTAGGGACAATGAGCAGTTCTTC. Protein product: CSAPSFGRDNEQFF.

In its sample, this clonotype is medium-sized. The chain recombines TRBV3-1 with TRBJ2-7; D remains ambiguous. Between the trimmed V and J ends, which lost 5 bases and 3 bases, there was a span of 5 bases. Germline-derived CDR1 and CDR2 are LGHDT and YNNKEL (reference sequence). CDR3 length equals 11 residues. The CDR3 protein is CASSFNYEQYF. In DNA, the CDR3 is TGTGCCAGCAGCTTCAACTACGAGCAGTACTTC.

This clonotype was observed at least ten times. The gene calls are TRBV12-3 or TRBV12-4 and TRBJ2-1, with D maybe TRBD2 (6 bases). Between the trimmed V and J ends, which lost 7 bases and 1 base, there was a span of 11 bases. This CDR3 has 14 amino acids. CDR3 amino acids: CASTLGRSYNEQFF. CDR3 DNA sequence: TGTGCCAGCACCCTGGGGAGGTCCTACAATGAGCAGTTCTTC.

This clonotype ranks as medium-sized (0.01 to 0.1%). This chain links TRBV10-1 with TRBJ2-7; D tentatively fits TRBD1 or TRBD2 (5 bases each). CDR1 and CDR2 from the germline V gene are WNHNN and SYGVQD (reference sequence). V was pared by 2 bases and J by 11 bases, with 13 bases between. The CDR3 has 12 residues. The CDR3 sequence: CASSEGSGSKYF. CDR3 nucleotide sequence: TGCGCCAGCAGTGAGGGGTCAGGGAGTAAGTACTTC.

This chain connects TRBV18 to TRBJ2-1; D is undetermined. The V gene's germline CDR1 is KGHSH and CDR2 LQKENI. V dropped 4 bases and J dropped 7 bases, with 11 bases sitting between them. CDR3 length: 13 amino acids. In DNA form, the CDR3 reads TGTGCCAGCTCACTGGGTCCCGATAATGAGCAGTTCTTC. Amino acids: CASSLGPDNEQFF.

This clonotype is medium-sized (0.01 to 0.1%) by share. This chain uses TRBV7-2 with TRBJ1-1; D is ambiguous. V lost 2 bases and J lost 1, with 5 bases in between. The CDR3 is made up of 13 amino acids. Per germline, CDR1 SGHTA and CDR2 FQGNSA. The CDR3: CASSLRANTEAFF. In nucleotides, the CDR3 is TGTGCCAGCAGCTTAAGAGCGAACACTGAAGCTTTCTTT. The whole variable domain, remainder taken from reference TRBV7-2 and TRBJ1-1, is GAGVSQSPSNKVTEKGKDVELRCDPISGHTALYWYRQSLGQGLEFLIYFQGNSAPDKSGLPSDRFSAERTGGSVSTLTIQRTQQEDSAVYLCASSLRANTEAFFGQGTRLTVV.

By share of the sample, this clonotype is medium-sized. This rearrangement joins TRBV7-2 to TRBJ2-1; D not resolved. Trimming shortened V by 4 bases and J by 10 bases, and 8 bases separated the two germline ends. The CDR3 runs 11 residues. Germline loops: CDR1 SGHTA, CDR2 FQGNSA. CDR3 sequence (DNA): TGTGCCAGCAGCTCCCGGGTAGAGCAGTTCTTC. It yields the protein CASSSRVEQFF.

This clonotype is classed as medium-sized. This rearrangement joins TRBV5-6 to TRBJ1-4; 11 nucleotides align to TRBD1. Losses at the gene ends were 2 bases for V and 7 bases for J; bases not matched to a gene: 4. Germline assignment: CDR1 SGHDT and CDR2 YYEEEE. The CDR3 has 15 residues. CDR3 sequence (DNA): TGTGCCAGCAGCTTCGGGACAGGGGGGTCTGAAAAACTGTTTTTT. Its translation is CASSFGTGGSEKLFF.

This clonotype is termed medium-sized. The chain combines TRBV2 with TRBJ1-2; D uncertain. This CDR3 contains 13 residues. V shed 5 bases and J shed 0 bases, with 7 bases lying between them. Germline loops: CDR1 SNHLY, CDR2 FYNNEI. In DNA form, the CDR3 reads TGTGCCAGCAGTCCACAAGCTAACTATGGCTACACCTTC. The encoded protein is CASSPQANYGYTF.

This clonotype is medium-sized. V gene TRBV27 combines with J gene TRBJ2-2, with D tentatively TRBD1 or TRBD2 (6 bases each). V was trimmed by 6 bases and J by 8 bases, leaving 22 bases between them. This CDR3 is built from 16 residues. Germline values: CDR1 MNHEY, CDR2 SMNVEV (reference sequence). The CDR3 spells CASSILQGTFAGELFF. CDR3 DNA: TGTGCCAGCAGCATCCTGCAGGGGACTTTTGCTGGGGAGCTGTTTTTT.

Within the sample, this clonotype is medium-sized. The genes are TRBV29-1 and TRBJ1-1; D is possibly TRBD1 (5 bases). The CDR3 totals 13 residues. V was shortened by 0 bases and J by 4 bases, with 9 bases between the two germline ends. The germline V gene has CDR1 SQVTM and CDR2 ANQGSEA. DNA of the CDR3: TGCAGCGTTGAAGATGGGGGAGGCACTGAAGCTTTCTTT. Its protein product is CSVEDGGGTEAFF.

This chain connects TRBV7-2 to TRBJ1-4, with D perhaps matching TRBD1 (6 bases). CDR3 length: 15 residues. Trimming stripped 5 bases from V and 6 bases from J, with 16 bases between. Germline values: CDR1 SGHTA, CDR2 FQGNSA. CDR3 nucleotide sequence: TGTGCCAGCAGCCCAATGGGGGGGCGGGATGAAAAACTGTTTTTT. This translates into CASSPMGGRDEKLFF.

This clonotype has at least ten counts. The junction does not match germline at one end; this may be a read error. The chain carries TRBV28 and TRBJ1-1; TRBD1 matches 7 bases. The CDR3 is 14 amino acids. CDR1 and CDR2 (germline): MDHEN, SYDVKM. The CDR3 sequence: CASSPGGGNTETFF. CDR3 sequence (DNA): TGTGCCAGCAGTCCAGGGGGAGGAAACACTGAAACTTTCTTT. The full variable domain, completed using reference TRBV28 and TRBJ1-1, is DVKVTQSSRYLVKRTGEKVFLECVQDMDHENMFWYRQDPGLGLRLIYFSYDVKMKEKGDIPEGYSVSREKKERFSLILESASTNQTSMYLCASSPGGGNTETFFGQGTRLTVV.

The chain joins TRBV7-2 to TRBJ2-3, with 9 nucleotides matching TRBD2. CDR1 and CDR2 (germline): SGHTA, FQGNSA. This CDR3 is 14 amino acids long. With V trimmed by 1 base and J by 13 bases, 9 bases remained unmatched. The CDR3 sequence is CASSLDQAGGLEYF. The CDR3 coding sequence is TGTGCCAGCAGCTTAGATCAAGCGGGAGGCCTCGAGTATTTT. The full variable domain, completed using reference TRBV7-2 and TRBJ2-3, is GAGVSQSPSNKVTEKGKDVELRCDPISGHTALYWYRQSLGQGLEFLIYFQGNSAPDKSGLPSDRFSAERTGGSVSTLTIQRTQQEDSAVYLCASSLDQAGGLEYFGPGTRLTVL.